The TCR beta chain under discussion was sequenced for a study of beta chain features in type 1 diabetes. Study-level information: Researchers looked at fewer than 120,000,000 sorted cells across all samples. Study-wide results and limits: Healthy donors had naive, central memory and Treg TCRB repertoires that appeared less similar than those seen among patients. For type 1 diabetes patients, VDJ junctions showed fewer insertions and more deletions.

As every portion of the isolated RNA was reverse transcribed, the sequencing read expressed TCRB transcripts. The assay was immunoSEQ multiplex PCR, and TCRdb's table has in-frame clones only and misses some. The sample shows 350,000 to 400,000 clones, about 14% of them seen only once. As regards this clone: What it recognizes is unknown.

CDR3 length: 14 amino acids. CDR1 is MDHEN and CDR2 is SYDVKM in the germline V gene. Trimming removed 1 base from V and 3 bases from J, with 9 bases in between. This clonotype was sampled from a woman between 18 and 30 years old in good health. Sequenced input: naive CD4+ T cells from blood. The V call is TRBV28, the J call TRBJ1-2, with D possibly being TRBD1 (5 bases). For the CDR3, the DNA is TGTGCCAGCAGTTTATCTCGGGGGGACTATGGCTACACCTTC. It is translated as CASSLSRGDYGYTF.